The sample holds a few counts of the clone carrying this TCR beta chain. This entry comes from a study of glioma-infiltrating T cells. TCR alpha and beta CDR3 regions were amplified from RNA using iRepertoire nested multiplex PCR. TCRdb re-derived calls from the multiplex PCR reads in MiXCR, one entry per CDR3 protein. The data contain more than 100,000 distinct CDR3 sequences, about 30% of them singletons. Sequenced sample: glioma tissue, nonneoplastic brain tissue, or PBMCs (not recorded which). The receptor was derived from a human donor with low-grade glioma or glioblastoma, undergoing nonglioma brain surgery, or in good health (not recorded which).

The CDR3 here is CASSFAGGFNYGYTF. The CDR3 DNA is TGTGCCAGCAGCTTCGCAGGGGGATTTAACTATGGCTACACCTTC. The chain links TRBV7-9 to TRBJ1-2, with 7 nucleotides matching TRBD1. CDR3 length: 15 amino acids. Germline V gene sequence: CDR1 SEHNR, CDR2 FQNEAQ (reference sequence). V was pared by 3 bases and J by 1 base, with 5 bases of the junction left unmatched.